Reported below is one TCR beta chain. Which antigen it targets is not known. Per-base qualities were not stored, and no clone one base away is much larger. For the CD8 naive samples, CD45RO-negative cells were positively selected for CCR7, yielding a CD45RA+CCR7+ population from which TemRA cells were excluded. The donors were healthy, HIV-negative adults with no recently reported acute infections or vaccinations. Every donor was a Caucasian adult living in Nashville, Tennessee, USA. Blood was obtained by leukapheresis, after which PBMCs were separated by Ficoll-Histopaque density gradient centrifugation and cryopreserved in liquid nitrogen vapor phase. Analytical flow cytometry was used to check the purity and quantity of every magnetically sorted T cell population. Genomic DNA was isolated from every sorted fraction and measured by UV absorbance on a Nanodrop 2000c. This sample was taken from a study of shared clonotypes between healthy human individuals (dated by TCRdb to 2018 to 2021). Notes on the research overall: The cohort comprised a couple of women and a few men aged 18 to 49 years. To increase sequencing depth and limit assay-specific biases, different laboratories used diverse techniques to prepare libraries and sequence TCR repertoires. To estimate repertoire size and how much clonotype sharing occurs between individuals, the study deeply sequenced the blood TCR repertoires of five healthy adults. Each donor's leukapheresis produced roughly between roughly 0.9 and 8.9 billion PBMCs. For each donor, CD4 naive and CD4 memory were each given three plates, CD8 naive was given two plates, and CD8 memory was given one plate.

Using the deep immunoSEQ assay, TCR CDR3 regions were amplified from genomic DNA by multiplex PCR. For each cell subset, the extracted genomic DNA was distributed evenly across all wells of several immunoSEQ 96-well plates, and each plate served as one replicate. For sorted subsets, each replicate PCR was loaded with roughly 200 ng genomic DNA, equivalent to 30,000 to 35,000 T cell genomes. The purified libraries were quantified using a Qubit 3.0 fluorometer, sized with a Bioanalyzer 2100, and then quantified again using the KAPA Library Quantification kit. A separate single-read 150-cycle Illumina NextSeq 550 flow cell was used to sequence each immunoSEQ 96-well plate. As for how the authors treated the data: Because only junctional sequences without quality scores were contained in the immunoSEQ output, filtering matching that applied to full-length reads could not be performed. To assign V/J genes and CDR3, sequences were annotated against IMGT germline references using PyIR, a Python wrapper for IgBLAST v1.9. Reads were filtered out if the reads had weak V/J assignments (E-value above 1e-6), no CDR3, stop codons, out-of-frame junctions, or ambiguous translated residues. A V3J clonotype was defined by an identical inferred V gene, J gene, and CDR3 amino acid sequence. Percentage overlap between repertoires was computed as shared unique clonotypes divided by the size of the smaller repertoire. Repertoire richness was assessed with RTK rarefaction, the Chao1 estimator, and Recon v2.1 estimates of unobserved clonotypes. Generation probabilities for all TCRbeta clonotypes obtained by the gDNA method from a handful of donors were computed using OLGA. TCRdb mirrors the immuneACCESS table, restricted to in-frame sequences. Some clones are absent from its copies; in checked studies, under half trace to an unresolved V gene, and the reason for the others is unknown. V and J calls and clone size are as listed in that table; D and trimming were resolved from the DNA. In all, the sample holds under 1 million clones, and over 90% of those were seen once. The ten most abundant clones make up 20% to 30% of the sample.

The CDR3 numbers 12 residues from cysteine through phenylalanine. The kept DNA is CDR3 alone, 36 bases in frame from the first base. Sequences MNHNS (CDR1) and SASEGT (CDR2) are obtained from the germline V gene. V is shortened by 5 bases, J by 6 bases, and the region joining them spans 10 bases. General study outcomes and caveats: Naive subsets generally had larger estimated clonotype richness than memory subsets did. Even with the large sequencing depth, rarefaction of the sorted-subset datasets indicated that sequencing was incomplete. Pairwise subsampling led to the expectation that sequencing depth would affect the degree of clonotype sharing among donors. Clonotypes shared by all four sorted-subset donors showed higher generation probabilities than non-shared clonotypes. About 5% of naive CD4, around 4% of naive CD8, approximately 2.2% of memory CD4, and 0.35% to 0.4% of memory CD8 clonotypes were shared across several donors. Because the study included a small number of donors, the genetic and exposure-history diversity represented was limited. Sampling was limited to blood, and TCR repertoires in tissue likely differ from TCR repertoires in blood.

This TCR came from a young man in good health. Input material: naive CD8+ T cells sorted from blood. The sample's cell subset or site, from its label and the paper: CD45RA+CCR7+. The rearrangement joined TRBV6-1 to TRBJ1-1; there is no confident call for the D gene. The DNA reads TGTGCCAGCAGTCTACCAACTCCTGAAGCTTTCTTT. The translation is CASSLPTPEAFF.